This paragraph reports one T cell receptor (beta chain). Its specificity is unknown. Tumor tissue was taken before any definitive surgery or chemotherapy was given. Using immunoSEQ multiplex PCR, the repertoire was profiled, and TCRdb retains in-frame clones only, with some absent. This sample has fewer than 6,500 clones; over 70% occur once, and the top ten carry under 11%. This entry belongs to a study of high-grade serous ovarian cancer treatment subgroups. Study context: On average, around 15,000 reads and about 7,400 unique TCR beta rearrangements were obtained per sample.

Overall study findings and caveats: Bulk tumor TCR sequencing gave no spatial information.

The clonotype was recovered from a human donor with high-grade serous ovarian cancer. Sequenced input: tumor tissue.

CDR3 protein: CASSLGLPNEQFF. The CDR3, as DNA: TGTGCCAGCAGCTTAGGTTTACCCAATGAGCAGTTCTTC. The genes are TRBV11-2 and TRBJ2-1; D unclear. Trimming removed 1 base from V and 6 bases from J, with 7 bases in between. This CDR3 is built from 13 residues. Per the germline V gene, CDR1 is SGHAT and CDR2 is FQNNGV.